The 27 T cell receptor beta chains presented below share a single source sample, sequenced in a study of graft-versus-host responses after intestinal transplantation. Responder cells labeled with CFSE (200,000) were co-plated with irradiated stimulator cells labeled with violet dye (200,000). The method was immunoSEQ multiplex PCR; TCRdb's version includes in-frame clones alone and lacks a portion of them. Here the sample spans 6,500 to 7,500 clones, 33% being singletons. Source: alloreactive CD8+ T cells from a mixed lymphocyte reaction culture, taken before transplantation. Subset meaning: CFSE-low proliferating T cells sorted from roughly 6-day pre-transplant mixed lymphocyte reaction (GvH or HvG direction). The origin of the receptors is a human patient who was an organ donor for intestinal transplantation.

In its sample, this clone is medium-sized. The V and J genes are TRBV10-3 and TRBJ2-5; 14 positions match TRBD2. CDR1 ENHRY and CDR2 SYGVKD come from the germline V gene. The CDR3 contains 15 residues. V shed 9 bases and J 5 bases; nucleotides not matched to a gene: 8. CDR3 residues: CAMSTSGGAGETQYF. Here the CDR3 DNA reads TGTGCCATGTCGACTAGCGGGGGGGCTGGGGAGACCCAGTACTTC.

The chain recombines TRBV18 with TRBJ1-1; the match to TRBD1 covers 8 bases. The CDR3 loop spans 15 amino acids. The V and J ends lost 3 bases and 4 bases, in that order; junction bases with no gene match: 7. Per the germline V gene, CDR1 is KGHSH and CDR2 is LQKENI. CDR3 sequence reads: CASSPLTGVRTEAFF. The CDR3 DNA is TGTGCCAGCTCACCGCTGACAGGGGTTCGCACTGAAGCTTTCTTT.

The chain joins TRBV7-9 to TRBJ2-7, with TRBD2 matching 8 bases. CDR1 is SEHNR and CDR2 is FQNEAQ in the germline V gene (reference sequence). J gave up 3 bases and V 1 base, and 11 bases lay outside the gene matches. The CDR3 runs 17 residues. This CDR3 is CASSLEGCGGPGYEQYF. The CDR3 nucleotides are TGTGCCAGCAGCTTAGAAGGCTGCGGGGGGCCCGGCTACGAGCAGTACTTC.

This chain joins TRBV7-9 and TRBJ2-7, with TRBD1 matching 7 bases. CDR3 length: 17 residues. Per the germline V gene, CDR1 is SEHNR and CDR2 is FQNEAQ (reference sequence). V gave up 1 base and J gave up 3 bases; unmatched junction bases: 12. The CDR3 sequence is CASSLVFTGQPFYEQYF. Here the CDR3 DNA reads TGTGCCAGCAGCTTAGTATTTACGGGACAGCCTTTCTACGAGCAGTACTTC.

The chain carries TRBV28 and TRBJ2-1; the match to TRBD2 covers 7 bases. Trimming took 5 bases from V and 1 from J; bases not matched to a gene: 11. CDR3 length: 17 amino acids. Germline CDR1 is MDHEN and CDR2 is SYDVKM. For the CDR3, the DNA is TGTGCCAGCAGTACCCTCAGGCGGGAGTTATCCTACAATGAGCAGTTCTTC. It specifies CASSTLRRELSYNEQFF.

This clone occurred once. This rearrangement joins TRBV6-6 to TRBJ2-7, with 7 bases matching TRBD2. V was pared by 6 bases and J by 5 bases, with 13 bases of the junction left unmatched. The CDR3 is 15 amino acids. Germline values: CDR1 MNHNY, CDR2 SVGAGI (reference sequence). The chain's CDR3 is CASSPLGGGVDEQYF. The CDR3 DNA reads TGTGCCAGCAGCCCCCTGGGGGGGGGTGTCGACGAGCAGTACTTC.

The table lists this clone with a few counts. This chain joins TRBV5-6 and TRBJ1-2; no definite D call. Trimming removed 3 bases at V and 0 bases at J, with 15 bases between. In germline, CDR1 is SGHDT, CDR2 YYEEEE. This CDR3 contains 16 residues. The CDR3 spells CASSWGGIGANYGYTF. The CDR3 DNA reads TGTGCCAGCAGCTGGGGAGGAATTGGGGCTAACTATGGCTACACCTTC.

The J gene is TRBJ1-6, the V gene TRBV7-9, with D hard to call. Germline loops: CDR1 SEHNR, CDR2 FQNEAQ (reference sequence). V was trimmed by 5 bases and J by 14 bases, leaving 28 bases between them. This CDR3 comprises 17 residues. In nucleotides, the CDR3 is TGTGCCAGCAGCGCCCGTTTTGTTGAGTCTACCGTTCGCGCCCTCCACTTT. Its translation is CASSARFVESTVRALHF.

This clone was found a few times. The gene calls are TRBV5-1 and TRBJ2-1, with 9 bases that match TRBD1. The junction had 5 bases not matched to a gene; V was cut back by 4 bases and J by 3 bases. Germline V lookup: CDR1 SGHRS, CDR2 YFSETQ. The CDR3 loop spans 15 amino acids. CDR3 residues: CASSTTGGDYNEQFF. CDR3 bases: TGCGCCAGCAGCACTACAGGGGGCGACTACAATGAGCAGTTCTTC.

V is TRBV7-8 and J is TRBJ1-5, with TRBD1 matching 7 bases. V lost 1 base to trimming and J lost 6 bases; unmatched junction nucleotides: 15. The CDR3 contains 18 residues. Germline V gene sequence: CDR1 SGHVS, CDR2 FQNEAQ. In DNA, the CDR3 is TGTGCCAGCAGCTTAGGAAGGAGGGGGCGAAGAGTTTCTCAGCCCCAGCATTTT. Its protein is CASSLGRRGRRVSQPQHF.

The CDR3 spells CASSLDFVGTGLYEQYF. The DNA of the CDR3 is TGCGCCAGCAGCTTGGATTTTGTCGGGACAGGCCTCTACGAGCAGTACTTC. The chain links TRBV5-1 to TRBJ2-7, with 8 positions matching TRBD1. The CDR3 sequence is 17 residues long. J gave up 3 bases and V 0 bases, and 11 bases lay outside the gene matches. CDR1 and CDR2 (germline): SGHRS, YFSETQ.

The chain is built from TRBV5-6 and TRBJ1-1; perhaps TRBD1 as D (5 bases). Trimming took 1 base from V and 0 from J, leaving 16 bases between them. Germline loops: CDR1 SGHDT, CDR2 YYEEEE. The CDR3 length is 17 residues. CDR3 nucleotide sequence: TGTGCCAGCAGCTTGAGCTTCGCAGGGCTAATGAACACTGAAGCTTTCTTT. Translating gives CASSLSFAGLMNTEAFF.

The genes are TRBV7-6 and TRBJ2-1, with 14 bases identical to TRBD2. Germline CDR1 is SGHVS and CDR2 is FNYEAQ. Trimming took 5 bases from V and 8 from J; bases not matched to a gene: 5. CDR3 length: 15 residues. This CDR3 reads CASSARLAGGHEQFF. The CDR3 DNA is TGTGCCAGCAGCGCTCGACTAGCGGGGGGGCATGAGCAGTTCTTC.

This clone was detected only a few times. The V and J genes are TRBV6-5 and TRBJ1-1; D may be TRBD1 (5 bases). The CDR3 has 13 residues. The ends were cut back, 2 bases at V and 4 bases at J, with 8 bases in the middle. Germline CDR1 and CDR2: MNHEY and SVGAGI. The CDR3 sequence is CASSYRDSTEAFF. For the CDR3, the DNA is TGTGCCAGCAGTTACAGGGACTCCACTGAAGCTTTCTTT.

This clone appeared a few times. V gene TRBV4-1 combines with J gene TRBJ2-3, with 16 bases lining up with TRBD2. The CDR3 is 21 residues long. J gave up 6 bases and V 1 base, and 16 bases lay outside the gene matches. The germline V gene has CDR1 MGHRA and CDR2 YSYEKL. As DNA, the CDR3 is TGCGCCAGCAGCCAAGGTACACCGGGACTAGCGGGGGGGCTCCACTTGGATACGCAGTATTTT. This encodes CASSQGTPGLAGGLHLDTQYF.

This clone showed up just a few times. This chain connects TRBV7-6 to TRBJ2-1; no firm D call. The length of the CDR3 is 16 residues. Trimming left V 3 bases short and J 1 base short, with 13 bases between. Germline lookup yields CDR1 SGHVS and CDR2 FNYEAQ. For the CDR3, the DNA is TGTGCCAGCAGCTTGCAGCGAGTCGCATCCTACAATGAGCAGTTCTTC. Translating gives CASSLQRVASYNEQFF.

For the CDR3, the DNA is TGCAGCGTTGAAATCCAGGGGAGCACCGGGGAGCTGTTTTTT. This translates into CSVEIQGSTGELFF. The rearrangement links TRBV29-1 to TRBJ2-2; maybe TRBD1 (6 bases). There are 14 residues in the CDR3. Germline V gives CDR1 SQVTM, CDR2 ANQGSEA. V was trimmed by 2 bases and J by 4 bases, leaving 11 bases between them.

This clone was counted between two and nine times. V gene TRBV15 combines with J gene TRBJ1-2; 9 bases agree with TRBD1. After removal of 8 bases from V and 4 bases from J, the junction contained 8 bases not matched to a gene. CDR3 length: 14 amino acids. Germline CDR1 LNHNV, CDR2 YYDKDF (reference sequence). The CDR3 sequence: CATDPGTGTYGYTF. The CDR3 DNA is TGTGCCACCGATCCCGGGACAGGGACCTATGGCTACACCTTC.

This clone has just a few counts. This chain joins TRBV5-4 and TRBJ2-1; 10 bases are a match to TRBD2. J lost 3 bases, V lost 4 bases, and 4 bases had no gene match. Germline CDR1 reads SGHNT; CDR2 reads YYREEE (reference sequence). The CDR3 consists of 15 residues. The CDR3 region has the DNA TGTGCCAGCAGCCTAGGACTAGCGGACTACAATGAGCAGTTCTTC. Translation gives CASSLGLADYNEQFF. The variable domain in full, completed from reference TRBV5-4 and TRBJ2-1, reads ETGVTQSPTHLIKTRGQQVTLRCSSQSGHNTVSWYQQALGQGPQFIFQYYREEENGRGNFPPRFSGLQFPNYSSELNVNALELDDSALYLCASSLGLADYNEQFFGPGTRLTVL.

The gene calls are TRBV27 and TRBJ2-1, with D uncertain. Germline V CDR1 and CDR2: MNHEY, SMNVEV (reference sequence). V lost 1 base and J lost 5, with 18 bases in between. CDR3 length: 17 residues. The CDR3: CASSLLSPRLVHNEQFF. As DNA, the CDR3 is TGTGCCAGCAGTTTATTGAGTCCACGTCTGGTCCACAATGAGCAGTTCTTC.

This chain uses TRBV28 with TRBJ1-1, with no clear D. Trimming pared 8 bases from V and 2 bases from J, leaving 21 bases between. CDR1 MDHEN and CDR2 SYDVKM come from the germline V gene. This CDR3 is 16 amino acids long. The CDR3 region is CASLRVFPLKNTEAFF. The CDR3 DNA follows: TGTGCCAGCCTCCGAGTTTTCCCCCTAAAAAACACTGAAGCTTTCTTT. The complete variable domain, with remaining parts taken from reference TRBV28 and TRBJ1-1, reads DVKVTQSSRYLVKRTGEKVFLECVQDMDHENMFWYRQDPGLGLRLIYFSYDVKMKEKGDIPEGYSVSREKKERFSLILESASTNQTSMYLCASLRVFPLKNTEAFFGQGTRLTVV.

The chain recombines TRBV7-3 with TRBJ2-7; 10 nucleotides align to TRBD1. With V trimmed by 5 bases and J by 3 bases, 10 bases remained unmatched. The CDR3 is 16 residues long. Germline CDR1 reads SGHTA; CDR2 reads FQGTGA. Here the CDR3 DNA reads TGTGCCAGCAGCCCGTGGACAGGACAGGGGGACTACGAGCAGTACTTC. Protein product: CASSPWTGQGDYEQYF. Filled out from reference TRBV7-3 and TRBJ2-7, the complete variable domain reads GAGVSQTPSNKVTEKGKYVELRCDPISGHTALYWYRQSLGQGPEFLIYFQGTGAADDSGLPNDRFFAVRPEGSVSTLKIQRTERGDSAVYLCASSPWTGQGDYEQYFGPGTRLTVT.

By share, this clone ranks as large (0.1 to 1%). The DNA of the CDR3 is TGTGCCAGCAGCCCCGGGACAGGAGCCTACGAGCAGTACTTC. It codes for CASSPGTGAYEQYF. The gene calls are TRBV5-4 and TRBJ2-7; 8 bases match TRBD1. Germline V gives CDR1 SGHNT, CDR2 YYREEE (reference sequence). After removal of 4 bases from V and 2 bases from J, the junction contained 5 bases not matched to a gene. This CDR3 has 14 residues.

The CDR3 DNA follows: TGTGCCAGCAGTTCTAGGCGGGACTACTCCTACGAGCAGTACTTC. As protein: CASSSRRDYSYEQYF. The rearrangement links TRBV7-6 to TRBJ2-7; 7 bases agree with TRBD2. V trimming: 6 bases; J trimming: 0 bases; junction bases outside the gene matches: 8. CDR1 and CDR2 (germline): SGHVS, FNYEAQ. This CDR3 is built from 15 residues. The full variable domain, in which reference TRBV7-6 and TRBJ2-7 provide the parts outside the CDR3, is GAGVSQSPRYKVTKRGQDVALRCDPISGHVSLYWYRQALGQGPEFLTYFNYEAQQDKSGLPNDRFSAERPEGSISTLTIQRTEQRDSAMYRCASSSRRDYSYEQYFGPGTRLTVT.

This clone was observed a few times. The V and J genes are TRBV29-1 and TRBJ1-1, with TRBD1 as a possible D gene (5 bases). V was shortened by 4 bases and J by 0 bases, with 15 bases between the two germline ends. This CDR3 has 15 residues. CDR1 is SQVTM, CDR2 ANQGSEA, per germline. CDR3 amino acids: CSVVGTKGMNTEAFF. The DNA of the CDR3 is TGCAGCGTTGTCGGGACTAAGGGCATGAACACTGAAGCTTTCTTT.

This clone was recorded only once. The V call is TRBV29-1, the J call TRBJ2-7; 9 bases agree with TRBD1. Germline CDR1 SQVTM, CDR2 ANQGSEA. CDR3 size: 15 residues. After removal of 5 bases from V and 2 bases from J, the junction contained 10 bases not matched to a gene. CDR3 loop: CSVRRAGQGAYEQYF. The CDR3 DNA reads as TGCAGCGTTAGGAGGGCGGGACAGGGAGCCTACGAGCAGTACTTC.

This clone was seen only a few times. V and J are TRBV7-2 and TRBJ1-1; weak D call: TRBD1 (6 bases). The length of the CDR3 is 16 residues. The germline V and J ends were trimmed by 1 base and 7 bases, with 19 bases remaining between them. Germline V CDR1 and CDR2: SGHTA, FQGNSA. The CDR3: CASSLVPRRWGLEAFF. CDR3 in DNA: TGTGCCAGCAGCTTAGTCCCCCGTCGTTGGGGGCTTGAAGCTTTCTTT.